This T cell receptor (beta chain) was retrieved from a study of T cells after yellow fever vaccination. UMIs were added to TCR cDNA along with a universal primer site when it was made by 5'RACE template switching. Using its own MiXCR run on the 5' RACE reads, TCRdb lists one record per CDR3 protein. The sample contains fewer than 85,000 distinct CDR3 sequences, roughly 7.7% of which appear only once. The CDR3 is 14 residues long. V was trimmed by 1 base and J by 6 bases, leaving 12 bases between them. In germline, CDR1 is GTSNPN, CDR2 SVGIG (reference sequence). This clonotype was seen only a few times. Antigen specificity is unknown. Study results and limitations: CD4 and CD8 compartments shared a small share of clonotypes, likely from convergent recombination. There was a possibility that FACS-sorted repertoires contained abundant clonotypes contaminating from the bulk population. Clones that expanded after primary vaccination mostly reappeared after the booster (roughly 95% CD4, 70% to 90% CD8).

The origin of this receptor is a young man who received the YFV17D yellow fever vaccine. The sample consisted of CD8+ T cells sorted from PBMCs, taken on the day of the yellow fever booster vaccination. V is TRBV30 and J is TRBJ2-2; D ambiguous. CDR3 loop: CAWSGPLSAGELFF. The CDR3 DNA reads as TGTGCCTGGAGTGGCCCCCTCTCAGCCGGGGAGCTGTTTTTT.